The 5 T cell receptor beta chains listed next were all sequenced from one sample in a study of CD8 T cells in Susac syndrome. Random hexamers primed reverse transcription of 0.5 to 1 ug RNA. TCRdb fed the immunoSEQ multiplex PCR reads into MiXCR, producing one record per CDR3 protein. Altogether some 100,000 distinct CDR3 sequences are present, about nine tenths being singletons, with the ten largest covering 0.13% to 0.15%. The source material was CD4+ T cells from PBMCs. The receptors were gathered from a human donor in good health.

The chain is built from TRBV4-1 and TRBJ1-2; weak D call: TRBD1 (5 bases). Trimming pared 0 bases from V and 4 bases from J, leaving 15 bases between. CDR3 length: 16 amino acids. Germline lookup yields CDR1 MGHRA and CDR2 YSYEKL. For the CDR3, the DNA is TGCGCCAGCAGCCAAGATCTGGGCAGGGTGACCTATGGCTACACCTTC. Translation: CASSQDLGRVTYGYTF.

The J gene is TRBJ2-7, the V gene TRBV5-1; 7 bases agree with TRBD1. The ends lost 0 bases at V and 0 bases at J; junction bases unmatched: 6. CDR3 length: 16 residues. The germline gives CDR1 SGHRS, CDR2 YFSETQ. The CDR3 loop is CASSLVRTGLSYEQYF. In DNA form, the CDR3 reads TGCGCCAGCAGCTTGGTTAGGACAGGACTCTCCTACGAGCAGTACTTC.

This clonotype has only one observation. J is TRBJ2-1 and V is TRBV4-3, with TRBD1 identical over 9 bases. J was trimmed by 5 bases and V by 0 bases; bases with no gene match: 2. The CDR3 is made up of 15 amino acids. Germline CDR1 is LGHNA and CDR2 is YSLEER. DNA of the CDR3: TGCGCCAGCAGCCAAGAGGGACAGGGACACAATGAGCAGTTCTTC. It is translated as CASSQEGQGHNEQFF.

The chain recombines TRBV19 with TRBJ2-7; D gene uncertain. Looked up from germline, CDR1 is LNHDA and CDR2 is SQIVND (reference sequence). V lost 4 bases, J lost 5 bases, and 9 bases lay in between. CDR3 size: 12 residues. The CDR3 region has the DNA TGTGCCAGTAGTACCCCCTGGAACGAGCAGTACTTC. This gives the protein CASSTPWNEQYF.

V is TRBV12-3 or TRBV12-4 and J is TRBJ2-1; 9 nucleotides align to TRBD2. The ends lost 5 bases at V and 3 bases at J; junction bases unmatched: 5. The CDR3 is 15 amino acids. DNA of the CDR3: TGTGCCAGCAGTCAACCTAGCGGGAACTACAATGAGCAGTTCTTC. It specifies CASSQPSGNYNEQFF.